Listed below are T cell receptor beta chains from one sample, sequenced in a study of shared clonotypes between healthy human individuals. Some clones are missing from TCRdb's copy, which holds only in-frame ones; the method was immunoSEQ multiplex PCR. In the table there are 2 million to 2.5 million clones, 95% of which are singletons. The sequenced sample consisted of naive CD4+ T cells sorted from blood. These receptor sequences come from a man in his late teens or twenties in good health. Each CDR3 is given with its conserved first and last residue. D genes are given only for firm matches. Not all rows give a size; the values are once, few, many and, for expanded clones, a class.

TRBV9	TRBJ2-2	NA	NA	CASSQASWAGELFF	TGTGCCAGCAGCCAGGCCTCGTGGGCCGGGGAGCTGTTTTTT
TRBV7-7	TRBJ2-5	NA	TRBD1	CASSQTGLGETQYF	TGTGCTAGCAGCCAGACAGGGTTGGGGGAGACCCAGTACTTC
TRBV7-7	TRBJ1-6	NA	TRBD1	CASSFGTENSPLHF	TGTGCTAGCAGCTTCGGGACAGAAAATTCACCCCTCCACTTT
TRBV7-2	TRBJ1-4	NA	NA	CASSSRGPGGEKLFF	TGTGCCAGCAGCTCCAGGGGTCCAGGTGGTGAAAAACTGTTTTTT
TRBV28	TRBJ1-1	NA	NA	CASSSPNAGNTEAFF	TGTGCCAGCAGTTCCCCCAACGCCGGGAACACTGAAGCTTTCTTT
TRBV7-9	TRBJ2-5	NA	TRBD2	CASSQLRDYRKETQYF	TGTGCCAGCAGCCAATTGAGGGACTACCGAAAAGAGACCCAGTACTTC
TRBV7-7	TRBJ2-7	NA	NA	CASSLPGGLYEQYF	TGTGCTAGCAGCTTACCGGGGGGCCTCTACGAGCAGTACTTC
TRBV7-8	TRBJ1-5	NA	TRBD1	CASSSDRVEPQHF	TGTGCCAGCAGCTCAGACAGGGTCGAGCCCCAGCATTTT
TRBV10-3	TRBJ1-2	NA	NA	CAISEPIRVGYGYTF	TGTGCCATCAGTGAGCCTATAAGGGTCGGCTATGGCTACACCTTC
TRBV19	TRBJ2-7	NA	TRBD1	CASRDPGQGRYEQYF	TGTGCCAGTAGAGACCCGGGACAGGGCCGTTACGAGCAGTACTTC
TRBV7-8	TRBJ2-7	NA	TRBD1	CASSFDRGPYEQYF	TGTGCCAGCAGCTTCGACAGGGGGCCCTACGAGCAGTACTTC
TRBV5-4	TRBJ1-3	NA	NA	CASSLAGGNSGNTIYF	TGTGCCAGCAGCTTGGCCGGGGGGAATTCGGGAAACACCATATATTTT
TRBV7-9	TRBJ2-6	NA	TRBD1	CASRPTGAGANVLTF	TGTGCCAGCAGACCTACAGGGGCTGGGGCCAACGTCCTGACTTTC
TRBV5-6	TRBJ2-1	NA	TRBD1	CASSTGTGAYNEQFF	TGTGCCAGCAGCACCGGGACAGGCGCCTACAATGAGCAGTTCTTC
TRBV10-1	TRBJ2-3	once	NA	CASSFSQGHTDTQYF	TGCGCCAGCAGTTTCTCCCAGGGTCACACAGATACGCAGTATTTT
TRBV2	TRBJ2-2	few	NA	CASSVSRTGELFF	TGTGCCAGCAGTGTGAGCCGCACCGGGGAGCTGTTTTTT
TRBV30	TRBJ2-1	NA	TRBD1	CAWSSTGGSKQFF	TGTGCCTGGAGTTCTACAGGGGGGAGTAAGCAGTTCTTC
TRBV29-1	TRBJ2-3	NA	NA	CSVEPTSRDTQYF	TGCAGCGTTGAGCCTACTAGCAGGGATACGCAGTATTTT
TRBV5-1	TRBJ1-3	NA	NA	CASSLGGVSGNTIYF	TGCGCCAGCAGCTTGGGCGGTGTCTCTGGAAACACCATATATTTT
TRBV18	TRBJ1-6	NA	TRBD1	CASSPGQGNSPLHF	TGTGCCAGCTCACCTGGACAGGGTAATTCACCCCTCCACTTT
TRBV19	TRBJ2-7	NA	NA	CASSSLGGSSYEQYF	TGTGCCAGTAGTTCGCTGGGGGGTAGCTCCTACGAGCAGTACTTC
TRBV19	TRBJ1-4	NA	NA	CASSITVGESRLFF	TGTGCCAGTAGTATAACGGTTGGGGAAAGTAGGCTGTTTTTT
TRBV30	TRBJ2-2	NA	NA	CAWSGQGLTGELFF	TGTGCCTGGAGTGGTCAGGGGCTCACCGGGGAGCTGTTTTTT
TRBV7-3	TRBJ1-6	NA	NA	CASSYGTGNSPLHF	TGTGCCAGCAGCTATGGGACCGGCAATTCACCCCTCCACTTT
TRBV2	TRBJ1-4	NA	TRBD1	CASSTFGQGTNEKLFF	TGTGCCAGCAGTACCTTCGGACAGGGAACTAATGAAAAACTGTTTTTT
TRBV7-2	TRBJ1-5	NA	TRBD1	CASSPGGDSNQPQHF	TGTGCCAGCAGCCCAGGGGGAGATAGCAATCAGCCCCAGCATTTT
TRBV29-1	TRBJ2-3	NA	NA	CSVETGGTDTQYF	TGCAGCGTTGAAACGGGCGGCACAGATACGCAGTATTTT
TRBV5-1	TRBJ2-1	NA	TRBD1	CASSGGQGIYNEQFF	TGCGCCAGCAGCGGAGGACAGGGGATATACAATGAGCAGTTCTTC
TRBV6-1	TRBJ2-1	NA	NA	CASSEWAGEQFF	TGTGCCAGCAGTGAATGGGCAGGGGAGCAGTTCTTC
TRBV5-8	TRBJ1-6	NA	NA	CASSYARVRGYNSPLHF	TGTGCCAGCAGCTATGCCAGGGTGAGGGGATATAATTCACCCCTCCACTTT
TRBV2	TRBJ1-2	NA	NA	CASSRVLFGYTF	TGTGCCAGCTCCAGGGTTTTGTTTGGCTACACCTTC
TRBV9	TRBJ2-7	NA	TRBD1	CASSPGQGLYYEQYF	TGTGCCAGCAGCCCGGGACAGGGACTCTACTACGAGCAGTACTTC
TRBV30	TRBJ1-1	NA	TRBD1	CAWGGQPGTEAFF	TGTGCCTGGGGGGGACAGCCGGGCACTGAAGCTTTCTTT
TRBV11-2	TRBJ1-6	NA	NA	CASSLDRIGSPLHF	TGTGCCAGCAGCTTAGACAGGATAGGTTCACCCCTCCACTTT
TRBV6-5	TRBJ2-7	NA	NA	CASRVPGLLEQYF	TGTGCCAGCAGAGTCCCGGGACTCCTAGAGCAGTACTTC
TRBV2	TRBJ2-7	NA	TRBD2	CASRRTSGSLSSYEQYF	TGTGCCAGCAGGAGGACTAGCGGGAGCTTAAGCTCCTACGAGCAGTACTTC
TRBV5-1	TRBJ2-2	NA	TRBD2	CASSPHSPAGVPTGELFF	TGCGCCAGCAGCCCCCATTCTCCAGCGGGGGTTCCCACCGGGGAGCTGTTTTTT
TRBV27	TRBJ1-4	NA	NA	CASSPQRPTNEKLFF	TGTGCCAGCAGTCCTCAGAGACCAACTAATGAAAAACTGTTTTTT
TRBV7-2	TRBJ2-5	NA	NA	CASSFLQGQETQYF	TGTGCCAGCAGCTTTCTACAGGGACAAGAGACCCAGTACTTC
TRBV18	TRBJ2-7	NA	TRBD1	CASSPLRDRGYEQYF	TGTGCCAGCTCACCACTCCGGGACAGGGGGTACGAGCAGTACTTC
TRBV6-1	TRBJ2-7	NA	NA	CASRHYEQYF	TGTGCCAGCAGACATTACGAGCAGTACTTC
TRBV5-1	TRBJ2-2	NA	NA	CASSFANTGELFF	TGCGCCAGCAGCTTCGCGAACACCGGGGAGCTGTTTTTT
TRBV28	TRBJ1-2	NA	TRBD1	CASRGGTGDPNYGYTF	TGTGCCAGCAGGGGCGGGACAGGGGACCCTAACTATGGCTACACCTTC
TRBV6-5	TRBJ2-3	once	NA	CASSYDGNTDTQYF	TGTGCCAGCAGTTACGACGGGAACACAGATACGCAGTATTTT
TRBV30	TRBJ2-5	NA	NA	CAWSVGWGETQYF	TGTGCCTGGAGTGTAGGGTGGGGAGAGACCCAGTACTTC
TRBV7-3	TRBJ2-1	NA	NA	CASSFDREVTQFF	TGTGCCAGCAGCTTTGACAGGGAGGTTACGCAGTTCTTC
TRBV4-3	TRBJ1-6	NA	NA	CASSQADGQNSPLHF	TGCGCCAGCAGCCAAGCTGACGGACAAAATTCACCCCTCCACTTT
TRBV12-5	TRBJ2-1	NA	NA	CASGIHRVSYNEQFF	TGTGCTAGTGGTATCCACAGGGTTTCCTACAATGAGCAGTTCTTC
TRBV7-7	TRBJ2-7	once	NA	CASSMQGFSEQYF	TGTGCTAGCAGCATGCAGGGTTTCTCCGAGCAGTACTTC
TRBV2	TRBJ2-1	NA	NA	CASSVGRGENEQFF	TGTGCCAGCAGTGTAGGCAGGGGCGAGAATGAGCAGTTCTTC
TRBV28	TRBJ1-1	NA	NA	CASSFLGGPEAFF	TGTGCCAGCAGTTTTCTAGGTGGTCCTGAAGCTTTCTTT
TRBV4-2	TRBJ1-2	NA	NA	CASGPIDYGYTF	TGTGCCAGCGGCCCAATTGATTATGGCTACACCTTC
TRBV10-3	TRBJ2-4	NA	TRBD2	CAIRGGLAENIQYF	TGTGCCATCAGGGGGGGACTAGCGGAAAACATTCAGTACTTC
TRBV6-5	TRBJ2-7	NA	NA	CASGGPYEQYF	TGTGCCAGCGGAGGCCCCTACGAGCAGTACTTC
TRBV6-1	TRBJ1-5	NA	NA	CASSEARLTPQHF	TGTGCCAGCAGTGAAGCTCGCCTGACACCCCAGCATTTT
TRBV18	TRBJ1-5	NA	NA	CASSGLGFGNQPQHF	TGTGCCAGCTCAGGCCTCGGGTTCGGGAATCAGCCCCAGCATTTT
TRBV6-5	TRBJ2-2	NA	TRBD2	CASSLRGGDTGELFF	TGTGCCAGCAGTCTTCGGGGGGGAGACACCGGGGAGCTGTTTTTT